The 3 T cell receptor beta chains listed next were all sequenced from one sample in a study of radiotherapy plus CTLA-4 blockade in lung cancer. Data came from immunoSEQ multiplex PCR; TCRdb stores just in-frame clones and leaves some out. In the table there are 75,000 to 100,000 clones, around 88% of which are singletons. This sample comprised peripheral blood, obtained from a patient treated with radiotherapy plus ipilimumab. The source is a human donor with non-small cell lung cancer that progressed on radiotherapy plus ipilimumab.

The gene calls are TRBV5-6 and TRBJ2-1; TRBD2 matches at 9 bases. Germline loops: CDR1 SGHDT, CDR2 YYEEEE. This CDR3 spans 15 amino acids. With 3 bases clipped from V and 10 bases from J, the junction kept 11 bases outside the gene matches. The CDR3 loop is CASSSVAGVISEQFF. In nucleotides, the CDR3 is TGTGCCAGCAGCTCAGTAGCGGGAGTTATCTCGGAGCAGTTCTTC.

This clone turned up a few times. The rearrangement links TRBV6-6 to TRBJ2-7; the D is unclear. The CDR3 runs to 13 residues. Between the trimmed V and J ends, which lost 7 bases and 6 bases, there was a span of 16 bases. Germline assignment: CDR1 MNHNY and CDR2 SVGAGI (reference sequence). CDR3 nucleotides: TGTGCCAGCAAGAATACCGGGCCTCGCGAGCAGTACTTC. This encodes CASKNTGPREQYF.

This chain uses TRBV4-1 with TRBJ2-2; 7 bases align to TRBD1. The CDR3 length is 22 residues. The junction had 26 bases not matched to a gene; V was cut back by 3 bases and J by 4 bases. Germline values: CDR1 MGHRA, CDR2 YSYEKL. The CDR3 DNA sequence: TGCGCCAGCAGCCACCGCCGGGCTCCCGCAGGTCGGCAGGGGGTTACCACCGGGGAGCTGTTTTTT. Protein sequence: CASSHRRAPAGRQGVTTGELFF.